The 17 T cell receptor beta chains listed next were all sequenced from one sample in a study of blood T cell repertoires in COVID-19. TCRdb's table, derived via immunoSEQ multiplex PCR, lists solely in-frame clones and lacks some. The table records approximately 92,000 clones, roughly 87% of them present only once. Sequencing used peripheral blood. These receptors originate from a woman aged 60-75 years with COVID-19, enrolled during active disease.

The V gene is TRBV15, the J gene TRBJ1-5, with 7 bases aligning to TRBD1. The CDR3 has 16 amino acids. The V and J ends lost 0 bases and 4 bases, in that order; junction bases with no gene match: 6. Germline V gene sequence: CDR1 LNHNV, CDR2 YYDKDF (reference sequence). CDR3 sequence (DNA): TGTGCCACCAGCAGAGATGGGACAGCGCCTAATCAGCCCCAGCATTTT. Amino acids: CATSRDGTAPNQPQHF.

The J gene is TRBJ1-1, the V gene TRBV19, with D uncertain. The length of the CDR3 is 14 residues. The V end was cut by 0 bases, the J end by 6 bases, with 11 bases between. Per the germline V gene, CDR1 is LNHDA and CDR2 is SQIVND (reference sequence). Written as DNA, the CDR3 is TGTGCCAGTAGTATAGATCGAAGAGGTCCTGAAGCTTTCTTT. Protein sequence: CASSIDRRGPEAFF.

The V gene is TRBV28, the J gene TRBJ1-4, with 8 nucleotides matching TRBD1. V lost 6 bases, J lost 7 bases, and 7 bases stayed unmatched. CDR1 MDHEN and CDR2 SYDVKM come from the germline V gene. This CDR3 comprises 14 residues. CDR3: CASRVQGVVEKLFF. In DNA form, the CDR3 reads TGTGCCAGCAGGGTACAGGGGGTCGTTGAAAAACTGTTTTTT.

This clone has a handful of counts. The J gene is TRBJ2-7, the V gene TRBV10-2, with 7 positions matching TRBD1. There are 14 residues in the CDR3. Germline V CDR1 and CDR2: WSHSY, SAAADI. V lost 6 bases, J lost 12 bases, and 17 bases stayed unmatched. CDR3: CASSPGQASPRLYF. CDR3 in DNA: TGCGCCAGCAGCCCAGGACAGGCAAGTCCCCGCTTGTACTTC.

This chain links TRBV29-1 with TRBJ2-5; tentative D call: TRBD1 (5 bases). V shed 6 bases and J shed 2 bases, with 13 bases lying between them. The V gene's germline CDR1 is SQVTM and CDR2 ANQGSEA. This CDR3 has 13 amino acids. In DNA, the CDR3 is TGCAGCGTGGGTAGACAGCAACAAGAGACCCAGTACTTC. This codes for CSVGRQQQETQYF. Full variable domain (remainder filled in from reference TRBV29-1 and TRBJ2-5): SAVISQKPSRDICQRGTSLTIQCQVDSQVTMMFWYRQQPGQSLTLIATANQGSEATYESGFVIDKFPISRPNLTFSTLTVSNMSPEDSSIYLCSVGRQQQETQYFGPGTRLLVL.

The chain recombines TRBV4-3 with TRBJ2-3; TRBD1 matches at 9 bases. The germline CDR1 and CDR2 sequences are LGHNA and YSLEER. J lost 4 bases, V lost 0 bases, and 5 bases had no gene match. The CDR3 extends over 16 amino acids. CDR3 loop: CASSQDYGQGSDTQYF. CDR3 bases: TGCGCCAGCAGCCAAGATTACGGACAGGGGTCAGATACGCAGTATTTT.

CDR3 sequence (DNA): TGTGCCAGCAGCGGGGGCACGTCCTACGAGCAGTACTTC. Protein product: CASSGGTSYEQYF. The rearrangement uses TRBV5-4 and TRBJ2-7; a weak D match, TRBD1 (6 bases). V was cut by 4 bases and J by 1 base, with 9 bases left in between. CDR1 and CDR2 (germline): SGHNT, YYREEE (reference sequence). This CDR3 region has 13 residues.

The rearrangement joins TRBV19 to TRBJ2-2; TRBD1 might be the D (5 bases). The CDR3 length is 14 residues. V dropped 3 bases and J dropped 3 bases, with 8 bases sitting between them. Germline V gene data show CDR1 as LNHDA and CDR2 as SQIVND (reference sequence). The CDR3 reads CASSMKGYTGELFF. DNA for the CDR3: TGTGCCAGTAGTATGAAGGGGTACACCGGGGAGCTGTTTTTT.

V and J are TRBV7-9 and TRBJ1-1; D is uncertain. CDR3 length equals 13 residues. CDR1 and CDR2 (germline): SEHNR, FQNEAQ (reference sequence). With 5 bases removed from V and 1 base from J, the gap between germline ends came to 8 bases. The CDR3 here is CASSPEANTEAFF. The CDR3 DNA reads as TGTGCCAGCAGCCCTGAGGCGAACACTGAAGCTTTCTTT.

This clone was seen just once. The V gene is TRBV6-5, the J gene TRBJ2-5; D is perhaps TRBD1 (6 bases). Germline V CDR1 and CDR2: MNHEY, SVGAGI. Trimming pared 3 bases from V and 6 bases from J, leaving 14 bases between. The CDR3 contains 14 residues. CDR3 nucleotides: TGTGCCAGCAGTTATTCCAGGGGTGGAAAGACCCAGTACTTC. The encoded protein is CASSYSRGGKTQYF.

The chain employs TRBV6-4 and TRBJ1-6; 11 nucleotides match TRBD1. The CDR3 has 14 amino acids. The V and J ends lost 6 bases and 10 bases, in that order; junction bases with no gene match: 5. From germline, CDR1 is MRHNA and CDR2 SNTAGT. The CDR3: CASRAGTGGSPLHF. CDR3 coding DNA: TGTGCCAGCAGGGCCGGGACAGGGGGATCACCCCTCCACTTT.

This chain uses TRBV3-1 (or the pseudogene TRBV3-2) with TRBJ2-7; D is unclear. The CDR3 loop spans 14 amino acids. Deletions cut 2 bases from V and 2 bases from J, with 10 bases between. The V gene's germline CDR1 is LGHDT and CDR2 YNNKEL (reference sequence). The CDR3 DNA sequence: TGTGCCAGCAGCCAAAGTCCGGTCCCCTACGAGCAGTACTTC. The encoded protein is CASSQSPVPYEQYF.

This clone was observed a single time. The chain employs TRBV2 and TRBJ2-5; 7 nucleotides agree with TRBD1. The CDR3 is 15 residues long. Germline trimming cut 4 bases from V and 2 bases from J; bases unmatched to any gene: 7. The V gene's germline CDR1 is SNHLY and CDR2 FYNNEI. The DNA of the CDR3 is TGTGCCAGCAGTGTTTTCGACAGGGAGCAAGAGACCCAGTACTTC. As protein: CASSVFDREQETQYF.

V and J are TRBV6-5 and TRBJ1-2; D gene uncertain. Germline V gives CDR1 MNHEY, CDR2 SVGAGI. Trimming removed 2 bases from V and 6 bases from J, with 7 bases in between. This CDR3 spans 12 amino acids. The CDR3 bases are TGTGCCAGCAGTTACGGAGGGAATGGCTACACCTTC. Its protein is CASSYGGNGYTF.

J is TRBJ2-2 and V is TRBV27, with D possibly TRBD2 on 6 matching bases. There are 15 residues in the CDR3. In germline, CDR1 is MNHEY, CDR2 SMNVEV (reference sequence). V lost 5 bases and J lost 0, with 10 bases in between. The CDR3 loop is CASSMRGPNTGELFF. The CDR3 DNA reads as TGTGCCAGCAGTATGCGGGGCCCGAACACCGGGGAGCTGTTTTTT.

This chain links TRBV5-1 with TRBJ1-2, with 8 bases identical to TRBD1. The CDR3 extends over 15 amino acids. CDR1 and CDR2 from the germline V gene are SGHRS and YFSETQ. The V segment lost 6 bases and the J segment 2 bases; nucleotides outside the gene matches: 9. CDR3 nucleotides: TGCGCCAGCACCCCTGGACAGGGTTTAAACTATGGCTACACCTTC. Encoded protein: CASTPGQGLNYGYTF.

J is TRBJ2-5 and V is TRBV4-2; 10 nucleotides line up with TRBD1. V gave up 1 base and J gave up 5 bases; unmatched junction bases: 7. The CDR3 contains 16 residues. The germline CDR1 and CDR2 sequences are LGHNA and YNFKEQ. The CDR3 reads CASSQGDRGSGETQYF. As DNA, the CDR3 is TGTGCCAGCAGCCAAGGGGACAGGGGTTCTGGGGAGACCCAGTACTTC.